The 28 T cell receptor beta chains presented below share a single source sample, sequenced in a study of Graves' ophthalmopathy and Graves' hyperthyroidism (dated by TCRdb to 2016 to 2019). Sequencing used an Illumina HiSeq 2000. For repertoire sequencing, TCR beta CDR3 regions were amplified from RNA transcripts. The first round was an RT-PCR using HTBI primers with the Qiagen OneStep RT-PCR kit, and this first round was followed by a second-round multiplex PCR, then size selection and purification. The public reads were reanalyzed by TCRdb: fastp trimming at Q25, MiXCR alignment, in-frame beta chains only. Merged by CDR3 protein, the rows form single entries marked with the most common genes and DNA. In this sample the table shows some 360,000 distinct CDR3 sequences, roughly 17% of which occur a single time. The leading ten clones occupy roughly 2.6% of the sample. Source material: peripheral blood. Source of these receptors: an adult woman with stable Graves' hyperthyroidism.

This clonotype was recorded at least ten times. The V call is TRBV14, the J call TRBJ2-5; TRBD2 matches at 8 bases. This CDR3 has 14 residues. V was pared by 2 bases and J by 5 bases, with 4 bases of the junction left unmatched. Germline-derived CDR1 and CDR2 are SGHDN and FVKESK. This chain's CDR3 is CASSQSAGAETQYF. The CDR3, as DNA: TGTGCCAGCAGCCAATCAGCGGGAGCTGAGACCCAGTACTTC.

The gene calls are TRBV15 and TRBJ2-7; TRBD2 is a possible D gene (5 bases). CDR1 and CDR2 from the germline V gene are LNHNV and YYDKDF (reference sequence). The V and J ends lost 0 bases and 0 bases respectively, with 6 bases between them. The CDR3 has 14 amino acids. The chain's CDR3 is CATSRDSVSYEQYF. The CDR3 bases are TGTGCCACCAGCAGAGATAGCGTCTCCTACGAGCAGTACTTC. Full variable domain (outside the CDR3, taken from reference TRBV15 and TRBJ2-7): DAMVIQNPRYQVTQFGKPVTLSCSQTLNHNVMYWYQQKSSQAPKLLFHYYDKDFNNEADTPDNFQSRRPNTSFCFLDIRSPGLGDTAMYLCATSRDSVSYEQYFGPGTRLTVT.

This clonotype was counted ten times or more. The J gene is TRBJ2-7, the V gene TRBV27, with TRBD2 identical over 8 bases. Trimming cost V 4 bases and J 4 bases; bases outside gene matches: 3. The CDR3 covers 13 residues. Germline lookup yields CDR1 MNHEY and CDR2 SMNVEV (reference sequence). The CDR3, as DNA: TGTGCCAGCAGTTCTGCGGGAGGTTACGAGCAGTACTTC. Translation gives CASSSAGGYEQYF.

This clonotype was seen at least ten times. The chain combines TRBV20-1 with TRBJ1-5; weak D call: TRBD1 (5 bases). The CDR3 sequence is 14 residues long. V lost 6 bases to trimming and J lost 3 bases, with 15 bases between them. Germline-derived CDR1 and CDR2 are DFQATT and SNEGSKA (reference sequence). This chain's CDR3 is CSALRAEINQPQHF. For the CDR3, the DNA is TGCAGTGCCCTCAGGGCCGAAATCAATCAGCCCCAGCATTTT.

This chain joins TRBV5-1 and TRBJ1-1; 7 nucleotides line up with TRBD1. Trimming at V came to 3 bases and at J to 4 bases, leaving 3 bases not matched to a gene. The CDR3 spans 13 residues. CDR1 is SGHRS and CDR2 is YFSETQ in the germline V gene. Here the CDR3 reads CASSSQGVTEAFF. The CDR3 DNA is TGCGCCAGCAGCTCCCAGGGGGTCACTGAAGCTTTCTTT.

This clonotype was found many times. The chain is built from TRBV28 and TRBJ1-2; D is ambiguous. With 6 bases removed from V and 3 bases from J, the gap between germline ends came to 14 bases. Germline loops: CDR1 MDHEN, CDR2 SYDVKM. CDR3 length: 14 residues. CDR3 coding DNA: TGTGCCAGCAGCCCCGGGCGGGGTCACTATGGCTACACCTTC. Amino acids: CASSPGRGHYGYTF.

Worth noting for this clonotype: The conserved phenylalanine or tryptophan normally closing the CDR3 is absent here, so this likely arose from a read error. Here the CDR3 DNA reads TGCAGTGCTAGAGGGACAGTCACAGAGTCCCAGTACTAC. This sequence encodes CSARGTVTESQYY. The gene calls are TRBV20-1 and TRBJ2-5; weak D call: TRBD1 (6 bases). The CDR3 covers 13 residues. The germline gives CDR1 DFQATT, CDR2 SNEGSKA (reference sequence).

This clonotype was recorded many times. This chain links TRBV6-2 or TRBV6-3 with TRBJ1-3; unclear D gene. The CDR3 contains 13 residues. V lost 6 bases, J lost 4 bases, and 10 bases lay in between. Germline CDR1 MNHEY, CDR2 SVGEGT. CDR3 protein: CASRPLGGNTIYF. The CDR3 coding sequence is TGTGCCAGCAGGCCCCTGGGCGGAAACACCATATATTTT.

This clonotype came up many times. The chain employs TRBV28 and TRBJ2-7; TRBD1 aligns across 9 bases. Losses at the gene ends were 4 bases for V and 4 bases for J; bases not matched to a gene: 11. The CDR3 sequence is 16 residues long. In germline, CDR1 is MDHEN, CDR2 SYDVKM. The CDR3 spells CASSSSRDRAYYEQYF. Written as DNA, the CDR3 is TGTGCCAGCAGTTCCAGCCGGGACAGGGCATATTACGAGCAGTACTTC.

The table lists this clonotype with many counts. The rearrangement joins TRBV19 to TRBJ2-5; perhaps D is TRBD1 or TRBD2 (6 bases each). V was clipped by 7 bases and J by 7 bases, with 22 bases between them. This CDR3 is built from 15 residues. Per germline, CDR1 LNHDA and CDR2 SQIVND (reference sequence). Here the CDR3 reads CASNPQAGAGGTQYF. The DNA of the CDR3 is TGTGCCAGTAATCCCCAGGCAGGGGCCGGGGGGACCCAGTACTTC.

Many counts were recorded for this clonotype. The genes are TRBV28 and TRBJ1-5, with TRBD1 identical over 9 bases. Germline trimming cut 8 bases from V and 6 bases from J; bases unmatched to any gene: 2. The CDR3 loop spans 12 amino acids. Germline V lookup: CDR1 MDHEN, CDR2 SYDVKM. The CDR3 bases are TGTGCCAGCGGGACAGGGACTCAGCCCCAGCATTTT. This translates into CASGTGTQPQHF.

CDR3 nucleotide sequence: TGTGCCTGGGCCCCTGACCTAGCGGGAGTGAAGACCCAGTACTTC. This gives the protein CAWAPDLAGVKTQYF. The rearrangement links TRBV30 to TRBJ2-5; 10 bases agree with TRBD2. From germline, CDR1 is GTSNPN and CDR2 SVGIG (reference sequence). V shed 5 bases, J shed 6 bases, and the junction held 12 bases outside the gene matches. The CDR3 has 15 residues.

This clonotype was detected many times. CDR3 coding DNA: TGTGCTAGTGGTTTGGTACTGAATCGGTGGGGCACTGAAGCTTTCTTT. Residues: CASGLVLNRWGTEAFF. The chain combines TRBV12-5 with TRBJ1-1; no definite D call. Trimming shortened V by 0 bases and J by 4 bases, and 15 bases separated the two germline ends. Germline CDR1 reads LGHNT; CDR2 reads FRNRAP. The CDR3 is made up of 16 amino acids.

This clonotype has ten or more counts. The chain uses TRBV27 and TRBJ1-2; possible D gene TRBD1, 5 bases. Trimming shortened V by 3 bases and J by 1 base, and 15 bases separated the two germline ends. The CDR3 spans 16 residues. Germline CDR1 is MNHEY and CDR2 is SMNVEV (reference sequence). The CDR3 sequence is CASSFLKGLLNYGYTF. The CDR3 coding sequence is TGTGCCAGCAGTTTCCTGAAGGGGTTGCTTAACTATGGCTACACCTTC.

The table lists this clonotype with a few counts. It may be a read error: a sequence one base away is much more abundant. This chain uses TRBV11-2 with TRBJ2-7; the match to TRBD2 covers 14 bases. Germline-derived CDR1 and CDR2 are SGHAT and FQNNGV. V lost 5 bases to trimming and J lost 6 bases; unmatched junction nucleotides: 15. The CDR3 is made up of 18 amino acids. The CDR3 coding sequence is TGTGCCAGCAGCCCCAGACTAGCGGGGGGGAGGGTCATTCTCGAGCAGTACTTC. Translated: CASSPRLAGGRVILEQYF.

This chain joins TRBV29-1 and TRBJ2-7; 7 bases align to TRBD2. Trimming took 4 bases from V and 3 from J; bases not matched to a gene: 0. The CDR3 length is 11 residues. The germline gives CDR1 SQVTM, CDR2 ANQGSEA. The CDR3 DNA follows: TGCAGCGTTGTAGCGGGCTACGAGCAGTACTTC. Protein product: CSVVAGYEQYF.

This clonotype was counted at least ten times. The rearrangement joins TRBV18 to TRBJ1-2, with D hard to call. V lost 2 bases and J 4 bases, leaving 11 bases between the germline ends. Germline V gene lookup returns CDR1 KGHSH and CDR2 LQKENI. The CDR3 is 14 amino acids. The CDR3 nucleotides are TGTGCCAGCTCACCAGAGCCTCCCTCCTATGGCTACACCTTC. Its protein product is CASSPEPPSYGYTF.

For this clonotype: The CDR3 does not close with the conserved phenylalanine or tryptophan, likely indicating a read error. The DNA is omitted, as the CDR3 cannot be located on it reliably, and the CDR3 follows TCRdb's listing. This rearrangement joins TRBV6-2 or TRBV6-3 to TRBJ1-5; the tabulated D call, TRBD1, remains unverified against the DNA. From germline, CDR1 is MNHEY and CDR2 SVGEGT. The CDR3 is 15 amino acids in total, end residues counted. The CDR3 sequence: CASSYRGAGNQPQRV.

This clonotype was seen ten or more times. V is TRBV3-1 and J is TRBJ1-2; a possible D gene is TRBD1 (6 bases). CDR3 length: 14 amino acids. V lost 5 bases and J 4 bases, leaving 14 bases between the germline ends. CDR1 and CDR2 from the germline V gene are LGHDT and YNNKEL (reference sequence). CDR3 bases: TGTGCCAGCAGCGTACGAGGGACAACCTATGGCTACACCTTC. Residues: CASSVRGTTYGYTF.

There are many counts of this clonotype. The CDR3 DNA reads TGTGCCAGCAGTTTGACAGGAAACTCCTACGAGCAGTACTTC. Its protein product is CASSLTGNSYEQYF. The rearrangement uses TRBV6-2 or TRBV6-3 and TRBJ2-7, with a tentative D call TRBD1 (6 bases). CDR1 MNHEY and CDR2 SVGEGT come from the germline V gene. V was pared by 4 bases and J by 0 bases, with 10 bases between. The CDR3 extends over 14 amino acids.

The CDR3 nucleotides are TGTGCCAGCGCTCTCAGGGGGACACTGAACACTGAAGCTTTCTTT. Translating gives CASALRGTLNTEAFF. V and J are TRBV6-1 and TRBJ1-1; 7 nucleotides agree with TRBD1. The CDR3 has 15 amino acids. The germline V gene encodes CDR1 MNHNS and CDR2 SASEGT. Unmatched junction bases numbered 9, after V lost 8 bases and J lost 0 bases.

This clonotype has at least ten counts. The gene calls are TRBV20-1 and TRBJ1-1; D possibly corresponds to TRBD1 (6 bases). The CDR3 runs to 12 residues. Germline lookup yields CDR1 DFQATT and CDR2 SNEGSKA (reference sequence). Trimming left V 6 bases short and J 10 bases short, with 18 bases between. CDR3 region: CSASREGGVAFF. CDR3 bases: TGCAGTGCCTCGCGAGAGGGGGGGGTAGCTTTCTTT.

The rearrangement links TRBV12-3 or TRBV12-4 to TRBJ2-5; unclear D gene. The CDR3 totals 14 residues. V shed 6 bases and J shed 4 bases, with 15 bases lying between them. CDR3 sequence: CASRPAPRTETQYF. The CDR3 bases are TGTGCCAGCAGACCCGCCCCGCGGACAGAGACCCAGTACTTC.

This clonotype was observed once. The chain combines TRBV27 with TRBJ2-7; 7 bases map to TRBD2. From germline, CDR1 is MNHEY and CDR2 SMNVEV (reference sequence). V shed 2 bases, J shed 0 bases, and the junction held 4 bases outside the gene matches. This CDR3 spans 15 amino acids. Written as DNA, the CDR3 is TGTGCCAGCAGTTTAACTAGCGAGTACTCCTACGAGCAGTACTTC. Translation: CASSLTSEYSYEQYF.

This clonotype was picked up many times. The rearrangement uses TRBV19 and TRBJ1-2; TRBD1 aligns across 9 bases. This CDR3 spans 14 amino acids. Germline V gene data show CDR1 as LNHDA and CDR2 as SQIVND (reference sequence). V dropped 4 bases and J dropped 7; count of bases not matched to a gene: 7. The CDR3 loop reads CASSTGQGIGGYTF. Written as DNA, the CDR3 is TGTGCCAGTAGTACCGGACAGGGGATCGGTGGCTACACCTTC.

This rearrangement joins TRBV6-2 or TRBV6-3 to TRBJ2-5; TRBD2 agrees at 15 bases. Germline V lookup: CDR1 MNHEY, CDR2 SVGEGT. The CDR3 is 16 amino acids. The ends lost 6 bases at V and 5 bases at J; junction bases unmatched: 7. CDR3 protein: CASSPGTSGRLETQYF. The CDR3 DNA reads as TGTGCCAGCAGCCCTGGGACTAGCGGGAGGCTGGAGACCCAGTACTTC.

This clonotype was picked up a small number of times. This CDR3 reads CASLTIPLYEQYF. The CDR3 DNA follows: TGTGCCAGCTTGACGATCCCCCTCTACGAGCAGTACTTC. The chain links TRBV11-3 to TRBJ2-7; the D is unclear. The germline V gene encodes CDR1 SGHNT and CDR2 YENEEA. The CDR3 runs 13 residues. V lost 8 bases and J lost 3, with 14 bases in between.

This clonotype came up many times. The CDR3 sequence is CASTLGGEGEQYF. The CDR3 region has the DNA TGTGCCAGCACCCTGGGGGGAGAGGGCGAGCAGTACTTC. The rearrangement uses TRBV28 and TRBJ2-7; TRBD2 might be the D (6 bases). V was clipped by 7 bases and J by 6 bases, with 16 bases between them. Germline loops: CDR1 MDHEN, CDR2 SYDVKM. The CDR3 runs to 13 residues.